This TCR beta chain was captured by sequencing in a study of TIL therapy for anti-PD-1-resistant metastatic lung cancer. Time point reported: pre-treatment sample, taken before nivolumab and TIL therapy. Sequencing used immunoSEQ v3. Here immunoSEQ multiplex PCR was the method, and the copy in TCRdb shows in-frame clones only, minus some. The data show about 60,000 clones, with about 69% seen just once and roughly 7% held by the top ten. Deletions cut 6 bases from V and 1 base from J, with 13 bases between. Per the germline V gene, CDR1 is LNHDA and CDR2 is SQIVND (reference sequence). The length of the CDR3 is 14 residues.

The TCR sequence derives from a person aged 25-80 years with non-small cell lung cancer. The V call is TRBV19, the J call TRBJ2-7; D is undetermined. Material: blood, obtained at baseline. CDR3 sequence: CASSTWASSYEQYF. In nucleotides, the CDR3 is TGTGCCAGTAGCACCTGGGCCAGTTCCTACGAGCAGTACTTC.